The 22 T cell receptor beta chains in this list originate from one sample, sequenced in a study of molecular identifiers for immune sequencing clone quantification. One entry per CDR3 protein results from TCRdb running MiXCR on the PCR reads. The repertoire holds 30,000 to 40,000 distinct CDR3 sequences, with about a fifth as singletons. The sample consisted of naive CD8+ T cells from blood, with Jurkat cell RNA spiked in. Noted subset: FACS-sorted CD8+CD4-CCR7+CD45RA+ naive T cells. The receptors here all came from a human donor in good health. Some libraries in this study had Jurkat cell RNA spiked in.

This clonotype was seen ten or more times. The rearrangement links TRBV4-3 to TRBJ2-3, with a possible D match to TRBD2 (5 bases). From germline, CDR1 is LGHNA and CDR2 YSLEER. The CDR3 is 17 amino acids. V was pared by 0 bases and J by 4 bases, with 17 bases between. CDR3: CASSQDSRAGLPDTQYF. The CDR3 nucleotides are TGCGCCAGCAGCCAAGATAGTCGGGCGGGCCTTCCAGATACGCAGTATTTT.

This clonotype was counted many times. This chain connects TRBV4-3 to TRBJ1-1, with unresolved D. Germline V gene sequence: CDR1 LGHNA, CDR2 YSLEER. V dropped 1 base and J dropped 0 bases, with 15 bases sitting between them. CDR3 size: 17 residues. The CDR3 nucleotides read TGCGCCAGCAGCCAAGTATGGGTGGCAGAACTGAACACTGAAGCTTTCTTT. It encodes CASSQVWVAELNTEAFF.

In its sample, this clonotype was seen many times. The chain combines TRBV7-2 with TRBJ2-3; 9 positions match TRBD1. Unmatched junction bases numbered 8, after V lost 2 bases and J lost 2 bases. The CDR3 runs 17 residues. The germline V gene encodes CDR1 SGHTA and CDR2 FQGNSA. The CDR3 DNA reads as TGTGCCAGCAGCTTACTTTCCCGGACAGGGGTCACAGATACGCAGTATTTT. It translates to CASSLLSRTGVTDTQYF.

This clonotype was observed at least ten times. The J gene is TRBJ1-1, the V gene TRBV10-2; D perhaps matches TRBD1 (6 bases). The germline V gene encodes CDR1 WSHSY and CDR2 SAAADI. Trimming shortened V by 6 bases and J by 6 bases, and 14 bases separated the two germline ends. The CDR3 extends over 13 amino acids. CDR3 DNA: TGCGCCAGCAGACTACAGGGTACGGCTGAAGCTTTCTTT. Its protein is CASRLQGTAEAFF.

This clonotype showed up just a few times. This may be a read error, as it is one base from a much larger clone. Here the CDR3 reads CASSLGVSGTEAQYF. CDR3 sequence (DNA): TGTGCCAGCAGTTTAGGGGTTAGCGGGACAGAGGCCCAGTACTTC. The chain links TRBV28 to TRBJ2-5; a possible D gene is TRBD2 (8 bases). There are 15 residues in the CDR3. CDR1 is MDHEN and CDR2 is SYDVKM in the germline V gene. The variable domain in full, with the rest retrieved from reference TRBV28 and TRBJ2-5, is DVKVTQSSRYLVKRTGEKVFLECVQDMDHENMFWYRQDPGLGLRLIYFSYDVKMKEKGDIPEGYSVSREKKERFSLILESASTNQTSMYLCASSLGVSGTEAQYFGPGTRLLVL.

CDR3: CASSQESQGFPYEQYF. The CDR3 DNA reads TGCGCCAGCAGCCAAGAATCCCAGGGGTTCCCCTACGAGCAGTACTTC. The rearrangement links TRBV4-3 to TRBJ2-7, with a possible D match to TRBD1 (6 bases). V was clipped by 0 bases and J by 2 bases, with 14 bases between them. From germline, CDR1 is LGHNA and CDR2 YSLEER. The CDR3 spans 16 residues.

This clonotype ranks as medium-sized. V and J are TRBV4-1 and TRBJ2-7; D is possibly TRBD2 (5 bases). Between the trimmed V and J ends, which lost 2 bases and 2 bases, there was a span of 7 bases. The CDR3 is 13 amino acids. Germline CDR1 MGHRA, CDR2 YSYEKL. CDR3 DNA: TGCGCCAGCAGCCAAAACGGGGCCTACGAGCAGTACTTC. As protein: CASSQNGAYEQYF.

The genes are TRBV27 and TRBJ2-1; 8 bases agree with TRBD2. This CDR3 has 16 residues. With 4 bases clipped from V and 7 bases from J, the junction kept 12 bases outside the gene matches. Looked up from germline, CDR1 is MNHEY and CDR2 is SMNVEV (reference sequence). The DNA for the CDR3 is TGTGCCAGCAGTTCGCTAGCGGGTACATACAATAATGAGCAGTTCTTC. It yields the protein CASSSLAGTYNNEQFF.

This clonotype was seen a single time. At one boundary the junction diverges from the germline segment, which might be a read error. The chain links TRBV4-3 to TRBJ2-1, with D perhaps matching TRBD2 (5 bases). Germline V lookup: CDR1 LGHNA, CDR2 YSLEER. The CDR3 spans 15 residues. The CDR3 sequence: CVSSQDTPGYNEQFF. The CDR3, as DNA: TGCGTCAGCAGCCAAGATACACCGGGGTACAATGAGCAGTTCTTC.

This clonotype was counted at least ten times. The chain carries TRBV24-1 and TRBJ2-3; D may be TRBD2 (5 bases). The CDR3 runs to 16 residues. Germline V gene sequence: CDR1 KGHDR, CDR2 SFDVKD. V lost 3 bases and J 0 bases, leaving 12 bases between the germline ends. DNA of the CDR3: TGTGCCACCAGTGATCCTTCTAGCAAAAGCACAGATACGCAGTATTTT. It specifies CATSDPSSKSTDTQYF.

As to this clonotype: An end of the junction does not agree with germline; a read error may underlie this. The chain carries TRBV24-1 and TRBJ2-2, with TRBD1 as a possible D gene (6 bases). This CDR3 contains 16 residues. Per the germline V gene, CDR1 is KGHDR and CDR2 is SFDVKD. The CDR3 DNA is TGTGCCACCAGTGATCCGGACAGCGCGAACACCGGGGAGCAGTTTTTT. Protein: CATSDPDSANTGEQFF.

This clonotype was observed many times. The gene calls are TRBV4-3 and TRBJ2-3, with 11 nucleotides matching TRBD2. In germline, CDR1 is LGHNA, CDR2 YSLEER. The ends lost 3 bases at V and 0 bases at J; junction bases unmatched: 5. The CDR3 consists of 17 residues. The CDR3 sequence: CASSQLSGGASTDTQYF. CDR3 DNA: TGCGCCAGCAGCCAGCTTAGCGGGGGGGCTAGCACAGATACGCAGTATTTT.

There are many counts of this clonotype. In nucleotides, the CDR3 is TGTGCCAGCAGGGCCGCGGCGCAAGAGACCCAGTACTTC. This sequence encodes CASRAAAQETQYF. The genes are TRBV12-3 or TRBV12-4 and TRBJ2-5, with D unclear. This CDR3 has 13 residues. Deletions cut 6 bases from V and 2 bases from J, with 10 bases between.

This clonotype was picked up many times. The rearrangement links TRBV15 to TRBJ2-5; TRBD1 aligns across 9 bases. Losses at the gene ends were 0 bases for V and 0 bases for J; bases not matched to a gene: 2. The germline V gene encodes CDR1 LNHNV and CDR2 YYDKDF (reference sequence). The CDR3 totals 16 residues. The CDR3 protein is CATSRDRTGDQETQYF. CDR3 nucleotide sequence: TGTGCCACCAGCAGAGACAGGACAGGGGACCAAGAGACCCAGTACTTC.

This clonotype occurred once. One end of the junction does not line up with germline, which may come from a read error. This chain connects TRBV6-2 or TRBV6-3 to TRBJ2-1; D not resolved. This CDR3 has 11 residues. Germline V gives CDR1 MNHEY, CDR2 SVGEGT. The CDR3, as DNA: TGTGCCAGCAGCTACTCGAATGAGCAGTTCTTC. Encoded protein: CASSYSNEQFF.

There are many counts of this clonotype. The genes are TRBV2 and TRBJ1-6, with D perhaps TRBD1 (6 bases). This CDR3 has 15 residues. V lost 2 bases, J lost 11 bases, and 16 bases lay in between. Germline V gene lookup returns CDR1 SNHLY and CDR2 FYNNEI. CDR3 DNA: TGTGCCAGCAGTGAATTCGGACAGCCTGGTGCACCCCTCCACTTT. Translating gives CASSEFGQPGAPLHF.

Remarks on this clonotype: A much more abundant neighbour one base away suggests this may be a read error. V usage is TRBV5-6 and J usage is TRBJ2-3; the D gene is possibly TRBD1 (6 bases). CDR3 length: 16 amino acids. Germline V lookup: CDR1 SGHDT, CDR2 YYEEEE. The CDR3 protein is CAGSSLTGGSTDTQYF. As DNA, the CDR3 is TGTGCCGGCAGCTCGCTGACAGGTGGGAGCACAGATACGCAGTATTTT. Full variable domain (rest looked up from reference TRBV5-6 and TRBJ2-3): DAGVTQSPTHLIKTRGQQVTLRCSPKSGHDTVSWYQQALGQGPQFIFQYYEEEERQRGNFPDRFSGHQFPNYSSELNVNALLLGDSALYLCAGSSLTGGSTDTQYFGPGTRLTVL.

As for this clonotype: A much larger clone is a single base away; this may be a read error. The CDR3 here is CASGITRGGQTDTQYF. CDR3 DNA sequence: TGTGCCAGTGGTATAACCCGGGGAGGGCAAACAGATACGCAGTATTTT. The V gene is TRBV19, the J gene TRBJ2-3, with TRBD2 matching 7 bases. The CDR3 runs to 16 residues. Germline CDR1 is LNHDA and CDR2 is SQIVND (reference sequence).

This clonotype was counted at least ten times. The chain uses TRBV5-4 and TRBJ2-3; the D gene is possibly TRBD1 (7 bases). Germline V gives CDR1 SGHNT, CDR2 YYREEE (reference sequence). The CDR3 has 14 residues. V lost 4 bases and J 7 bases, leaving 16 bases between the germline ends. The CDR3 region has the DNA TGTGCCAGCAGCGGGGGGACAGCAGGATATACGCAGTATTTT. This encodes CASSGGTAGYTQYF.

With respect to this clonotype: A much larger clonotype is one base distant, so this may be a read error. The chain employs TRBV24-1 and TRBJ1-5; D is uncertain. This CDR3 spans 13 amino acids. Germline values: CDR1 KGHDR, CDR2 SFDVKD. The DNA of the CDR3 is TGTGCCACCATGGTGAGGACTGATCAGCTCCAGCATTTT. Protein: CATMVRTDQLQHF.

This clonotype was found many times. The rearrangement joins TRBV12-3 or TRBV12-4 to TRBJ2-7; possibly TRBD1 for D (5 bases). The CDR3 totals 11 residues. Trimming removed 5 bases from V and 7 bases from J, with 9 bases in between. The CDR3 region is CASSLDKEQYF. Here the CDR3 DNA reads TGTGCCAGCAGTCTGGACAAGGAGCAGTACTTC.

By sample share, this clonotype is medium-sized. The rearrangement links TRBV20-1 to TRBJ2-7; no firm D call. The CDR3 consists of 12 residues. Trimming left V 2 bases short and J 3 bases short, with 8 bases between. The germline gives CDR1 DFQATT, CDR2 SNEGSKA (reference sequence). The CDR3 reads CSARPGYYEQYF. The CDR3 nucleotides read TGCAGTGCTAGACCCGGATACTACGAGCAGTACTTC.